One sample yielded the 2 T cell receptor beta chains listed below, sequenced in a study of T cells in Graves' hyperthyroidism and ophthalmopathy. The source material, RNA transcripts, was used to amplify TCR beta CDR3 regions. With the HTBI primer set, the TCR CDR3 went through a first round of RT-PCR. TCRdb reanalysed the multiplex PCR reads using MiXCR and keeps one entry per CDR3 protein. The sample has 600,000 or so distinct CDR3 sequences, under 20% seen once. Sequences were obtained from blood. The receptors shown here come from a woman aged 25 to 39 with Graves' hyperthyroidism.

The genes are TRBV14 and TRBJ2-2; 7 bases fit TRBD1. Germline CDR1 SGHDN, CDR2 FVKESK. Unmatched junction bases numbered 4, after V lost 1 base and J lost 5 bases. There are 15 residues in the CDR3. In nucleotides, the CDR3 is TGTGCCAGCAGCCAAGTAGTACAGGGGACCGGGGAGCTGTTTTTT. This gives the protein CASSQVVQGTGELFF. The whole variable domain, filled in from reference TRBV14 and TRBJ2-2, reads EAGVTQFPSHSVIEKGQTVTLRCDPISGHDNLYWYRRVMGKEIKFLLHFVKESKQDESGMPNNRFLAERTGGTYSTLKVQPAELEDSGVYFCASSQVVQGTGELFFGEGSRLTVL.

This clonotype has a handful of counts. The genes are TRBV30 and TRBJ2-2; either TRBD1 or TRBD2 may supply D (6 bases each). Germline lookup yields CDR1 GTSNPN and CDR2 SVGIG (reference sequence). The CDR3 consists of 15 residues. Trimming left V 4 bases short and J 6 bases short, with 18 bases between. The CDR3 nucleotides are TGTGCCTGGACCCTGACAGGCGGAGGGGCCGGGGAGCTGTTTTTT. As protein: CAWTLTGGGAGELFF. Using reference TRBV30 and TRBJ2-2 for the parts outside the CDR3, the full variable domain is SQTIHQWPATLVQPVGSPLSLECTVEGTSNPNLYWYRQAAGRGLQLLFYSVGIGQISSEVPQNLSASRPQDRQFILSSKKLLLSDSGFYLCAWTLTGGGAGELFFGEGSRLTVL.